A single TCR beta chain is shown here with its context. Its antigen is unknown. The CDR3 is 19 amino acids. Germline V gene sequence: CDR1 MGHRA, CDR2 YSYEKL. With V trimmed by 0 bases and J by 3 bases, 12 bases remained unmatched. At least 3 on the Clinical Activity Score was recorded for ophthalmopathy patients, who also had NOSPECS grade at least 4 and duration under 3 months. Patients were excluded because of uncontrolled infection, other autoimmune disease, pregnancy or lactation. These data originate in a study of T cells in Graves' hyperthyroidism and ophthalmopathy. General study results and limits: Ophthalmopathy and stable hyperthyroidism were told apart by a 13 V-J model.

The source material, RNA transcripts, was used to amplify TCR beta CDR3 regions. During a first-round RT-PCR of the TCR CDR3, the HTBI primer set was used. TCRdb processed the multiplex PCR reads anew with MiXCR; each CDR3 protein has one entry. The data hold more than 300,000 distinct CDR3 sequences, with approximately 17% observed a single time. The rearrangement joins TRBV4-1 to TRBJ1-5, with TRBD1 matching over 9 bases. The sequence derives from a man between 18 and 35 years old with Graves' ophthalmopathy. What was sequenced was blood. This chain's CDR3 is CASSQDWDGDRVNNQPQHF. The CDR3 DNA follows: TGCGCCAGCAGCCAAGATTGGGATGGGGACAGGGTTAACAATCAGCCCCAGCATTTT.